The 20 T cell receptor beta chains listed next were all sequenced from one sample in a study of T cell repertoires and HLA-DP antigens. Measured with immunoSEQ multiplex PCR; TCRdb has only the in-frame clones, and not every one. The sample yields over 100,000 clones, around 93% seen once. Which antigens these TCRs recognize remains unknown. Input material: CD4+ T cells from PBMCs. The source is a woman aged 18 to 35 in good health and CMV-seronegative.

V gene TRBV2 combines with J gene TRBJ1-5; 8 nucleotides line up with TRBD1. The V segment lost 4 bases and the J segment 7 bases; nucleotides outside the gene matches: 0. Germline CDR1 reads SNHLY; CDR2 reads FYNNEI. CDR3 length equals 12 residues. CDR3 amino acids: CASSGDRQPQHF. In DNA form, the CDR3 reads TGTGCCAGCAGTGGGGACAGGCAGCCCCAGCATTTT.

The rearrangement uses TRBV7-3 and TRBJ1-3; D ambiguous. The CDR3 is made up of 14 amino acids. The V end was cut by 1 base, the J end by 2 bases, with 6 bases between. The germline gives CDR1 SGHTA, CDR2 FQGTGA. The CDR3 is CASSLNGAGNTIYF. CDR3 in DNA: TGTGCCAGCAGCTTAAACGGGGCTGGAAACACCATATATTTT.

Only one count was recorded for this clone. The chain carries TRBV6-1 and TRBJ2-5, with D hard to call. V shed 2 bases and J shed 6 bases, with 4 bases lying between them. Germline V gives CDR1 MNHNS, CDR2 SASEGT. This CDR3 comprises 11 residues. CDR3 amino acids: CASSEPQTQYF. DNA for the CDR3: TGTGCCAGCAGTGAACCTCAGACCCAGTACTTC.

The CDR3: CASSPPGLTGAGGAFF. CDR3 nucleotides: TGTGCCAGCTCACCACCAGGACTGACAGGGGCAGGGGGAGCTTTCTTT. V gene TRBV18 combines with J gene TRBJ1-1; 8 bases are a match to TRBD1. The trim removed 0 bases at V and 10 bases at J, leaving 13 bases unmatched. This CDR3 region has 16 residues. Per the germline V gene, CDR1 is KGHSH and CDR2 is LQKENI.

V gene TRBV18 combines with J gene TRBJ1-4; D is undetermined. This CDR3 is built from 15 residues. V dropped 2 bases and J dropped 5 bases, with 12 bases sitting between them. Per the germline V gene, CDR1 is KGHSH and CDR2 is LQKENI. The CDR3 loop is CASSPVTAPNEKLFF. CDR3 coding DNA: TGTGCCAGCTCACCAGTTACAGCTCCCAATGAAAAACTGTTTTTT.

The chain employs TRBV4-1 and TRBJ2-5; the D gene is possibly TRBD1 (5 bases). The germline gives CDR1 MGHRA, CDR2 YSYEKL. The CDR3 consists of 17 residues. Trimming removed 0 bases from V and 5 bases from J, with 19 bases in between. CDR3 in amino acids: CASSQDSAGMNGETQYF. Here the CDR3 DNA reads TGCGCCAGCAGCCAAGATTCGGCAGGGATGAACGGGGAGACCCAGTACTTC.

V is TRBV10-3 and J is TRBJ1-1, with TRBD1 matching over 9 bases. The CDR3 length is 14 residues. The V segment lost 3 bases and the J segment 11 bases; nucleotides outside the gene matches: 10. Germline lookup yields CDR1 ENHRY and CDR2 SYGVKD. The CDR3 sequence: CAISDLGQGLEAFF. The CDR3 coding sequence is TGTGCCATCAGTGATTTGGGACAGGGCCTGGAGGCTTTCTTT.

This chain uses TRBV18 with TRBJ2-5; D not certain. This CDR3 has 13 residues. The germline V gene has CDR1 KGHSH and CDR2 LQKENI. V lost 6 bases, J lost 0 bases, and 8 bases lay in between. CDR3 protein: CASSSRYQETQYF. The CDR3 bases are TGTGCCAGCTCTTCCAGATACCAAGAGACCCAGTACTTC.

The chain links TRBV5-1 to TRBJ1-1; maybe TRBD1 (5 bases). V dropped 5 bases and J dropped 1 base, with 12 bases sitting between them. Germline lookup yields CDR1 SGHRS and CDR2 YFSETQ. This CDR3 region has 14 residues. The CDR3 loop reads CASRLQTANTEAFF. The CDR3 DNA reads TGCGCCAGCAGGTTGCAGACAGCGAACACTGAAGCTTTCTTT. Full variable domain (remainder filled in from reference TRBV5-1 and TRBJ1-1): KAGVTQTPRYLIKTRGQQVTLSCSPISGHRSVSWYQQTPGQGLQFLFEYFSETQRNKGNFPGRFSGRQFSNSRSEMNVSTLELGDSALYLCASRLQTANTEAFFGQGTRLTVV.

The chain joins TRBV5-1 to TRBJ2-2; 7 positions match TRBD1. J gave up 0 bases and V 4 bases, and 6 bases lay outside the gene matches. CDR1 is SGHRS and CDR2 is YFSETQ in the germline V gene. There are 16 residues in the CDR3. DNA for the CDR3: TGCGCCAGCAGCACGACGGGACAGACGAACACCGGGGAGCTGTTTTTT. This translates into CASSTTGQTNTGELFF.

This clone has just one count. V usage is TRBV7-2 and J usage is TRBJ2-2; 7 bases fit TRBD1. Trimming at V came to 1 base and at J to 4 bases, leaving 3 bases not matched to a gene. This CDR3 has 15 residues. CDR1 and CDR2 (germline): SGHTA, FQGNSA. CDR3 loop: CASSLDPGGTGELFF. CDR3 coding DNA: TGTGCCAGCAGCTTAGACCCAGGGGGCACCGGGGAGCTGTTTTTT.

The J gene is TRBJ2-7, the V gene TRBV6-1, with 12 bases fitting TRBD2. This CDR3 is 16 amino acids long. V shed 0 bases, J shed 7 bases, and the junction held 7 bases outside the gene matches. Per the germline V gene, CDR1 is MNHNS and CDR2 is SASEGT. The CDR3 is CASSEARLAGVREQYF. Written as DNA, the CDR3 is TGTGCCAGCAGTGAAGCGCGACTAGCGGGAGTGCGGGAGCAGTACTTC.

The V and J genes are TRBV5-6 and TRBJ1-1; D is unresolved. V was pared by 0 bases and J by 3 bases, with 12 bases between. The CDR3 sequence is 15 residues long. The germline V gene encodes CDR1 SGHDT and CDR2 YYEEEE. Here the CDR3 DNA reads TGTGCCAGCAGCTTGGAGCCGGGCCCCGACACTGAAGCTTTCTTT. The encoded protein is CASSLEPGPDTEAFF. The full variable domain, in which reference TRBV5-6 and TRBJ1-1 provide the parts outside the CDR3, is DAGVTQSPTHLIKTRGQQVTLRCSPKSGHDTVSWYQQALGQGPQFIFQYYEEEERQRGNFPDRFSGHQFPNYSSELNVNALLLGDSALYLCASSLEPGPDTEAFFGQGTRLTVV.

The V and J genes are TRBV7-6 and TRBJ2-5; 9 bases are shared with TRBD1. This CDR3 has 18 amino acids. Germline V gene data show CDR1 as SGHVS and CDR2 as FNYEAQ. V lost 4 bases to trimming and J lost 5 bases; unmatched junction nucleotides: 17. CDR3 coding DNA: TGTGCCAGCAGCTCAACACCGGGACAGGGCGCGAGGCGGGAGACCCAGTACTTC. Protein product: CASSSTPGQGARRETQYF.

V usage is TRBV6-5 and J usage is TRBJ2-1; 10 nucleotides match TRBD2. This CDR3 is built from 15 residues. The V gene's germline CDR1 is MNHEY and CDR2 SVGAGI. V gave up 7 bases and J gave up 13 bases; unmatched junction bases: 16. In nucleotides, the CDR3 is TGTGCCAGCATTCACCAACGAGGTAGCGGGGGGCCCCAGTTCTTC. Its translation is CASIHQRGSGGPQFF.

V and J are TRBV28 and TRBJ1-4, with D perhaps TRBD1 (6 bases). Per the germline V gene, CDR1 is MDHEN and CDR2 is SYDVKM. V was shortened by 6 bases and J by 7 bases, with 9 bases between the two germline ends. The CDR3 covers 12 residues. The CDR3 here is CASRDSGEKLFF. In DNA form, the CDR3 reads TGTGCCAGCAGGGACAGTGGTGAAAAACTGTTTTTT.

The V gene is TRBV29-1, the J gene TRBJ2-7; 14 bases align to TRBD2. The CDR3 covers 17 residues. CDR1 is SQVTM and CDR2 is ANQGSEA in the germline V gene. The junction had 10 bases not matched to a gene; V was cut back by 6 bases and J by 0 bases. The CDR3 DNA is TGCAGCGTAGCGTCGGGACTAGCGGGAGCCGGCTCCTACGAGCAGTACTTC. The encoded protein is CSVASGLAGAGSYEQYF.

The chain uses TRBV28 and TRBJ2-1; 10 nucleotides align to TRBD2. This CDR3 is built from 16 residues. V trimming: 2 bases; J trimming: 7 bases; junction bases outside the gene matches: 8. Per germline, CDR1 MDHEN and CDR2 SYDVKM. CDR3 sequence reads: CASSLRASGSGNEQFF. The CDR3 DNA reads TGTGCCAGCAGTTTACGGGCTAGCGGGAGTGGGAATGAGCAGTTCTTC.

The chain uses TRBV5-4 and TRBJ1-1; no clear D. The CDR3 covers 13 residues. CDR1 is SGHNT and CDR2 is YYREEE in the germline V gene (reference sequence). V was pared by 6 bases and J by 4 bases, with 13 bases between. The DNA of the CDR3 is TGTGCCAGCACCCCGAATAGGGCCACTGAAGCTTTCTTT. Translated: CASTPNRATEAFF.

The V call is TRBV14, the J call TRBJ2-2; tentatively, D is TRBD2 (5 bases). Germline V lookup: CDR1 SGHDN, CDR2 FVKESK. V was clipped by 4 bases and J by 3 bases, with 12 bases between them. CDR3 length: 15 amino acids. CDR3 sequence: CASSLETTYTGELFF. CDR3 bases: TGTGCCAGCAGCCTCGAGACTACCTACACCGGGGAGCTGTTTTTT.